A single sample gave rise to the 22 T cell receptor beta chains below, sequenced in a study of CD8+ T cells in alopecia areata. Extraction of RNA preceded its reverse transcription into cDNA, which served as the sequencing template. The assay was immunoSEQ multiplex PCR, and TCRdb's table has in-frame clones only and misses some. This record lists about 1,700 clones, none seen once only, and the top ten clones contain about 40%. Cells from pooled cutaneous lymph nodes were sorted by CD4, CD8alpha, NKG2D, NKG2ACE and other markers. Specimen: CD8+ T cells sorted from a lymph node. Receptor source: a C3H/HeJ mouse with alopecia areata. The strain bears MHC haplotype H2-k.

The sample holds many counts of this clone. Gene names and germline match the mouse. The read ends 4 residues shy of where the CDR3 ends; the end is completed using the germline J gene. The chain links TRBV17 to TRBJ2-5; 11 nucleotides line up with TRBD2. The CDR3 is 14 amino acids. The germline gives CDR1 MNHDT, CDR2 YYDKIL. V lost 5 bases to trimming and J lost 3 bases; unmatched junction nucleotides: 1. The CDR3: CASSGDWGQDTQYF. CDR3 bases read: TGTGCTAGCAGTGGGGACTGGGGGCAAGAC.

This clone rates as hyperexpanded. Any gene name here is a mouse gene name. The read halts 4 residues ahead of the CDR3 end, with the missing end drawn from the germline J gene. The chain uses TRBV13-3 and TRBJ2-7; 7 positions agree with TRBD1. The germline V gene encodes CDR1 NNHDY and CDR2 SYVADS. CDR3 size: 12 residues. The CDR3 region is CASSGRGYEQYF. The CDR3 bases that were read are TGTGCCAGCAGTGGCAGGGGGTAT.

At least ten counts were recorded for this clone. Any gene name here is a mouse gene name. The CDR3 end is not reached by the read, which stops 4 residues before it; the germline J gene fills it in. The gene calls are TRBV19 and TRBJ2-2, with TRBD1 matching over 7 bases. CDR1 FNHDT and CDR2 SITEND come from the germline V gene (reference sequence). The V and J ends lost 4 bases and 3 bases, in that order; junction bases with no gene match: 6. The CDR3 is 15 residues long. The CDR3 DNA, read in part, is TGTGCCAGCAGTGTGACAGGGAAGGACACCGGG. Translating gives CASSVTGKDTG. The complete CDR3 reads CASSVTGKDTGQLYF.

Comment on this clone: The gene names here belong to mouse. The CDR3 goes on 4 residues after the read ends, and that part is filled in from the germline J gene. The chain recombines TRBV24 with TRBJ2-5; 9 bases are shared with TRBD1. Germline V lookup: CDR1 KGHTA, CDR2 FRNEEI. This CDR3 comprises 12 residues. Partial CDR3 DNA: TGTGCCAGCCGGGACAGGGAAGAC. Translation: CASRDRED. The whole CDR3 is CASRDREDTQYF.

By share, this clone ranks as medium-sized. Mouse gene names and germline throughout. With the read ending 4 residues before the CDR3 end, the germline J gene is used to fill in that end. This chain uses TRBV1 with TRBJ2-3; D perhaps matches TRBD1 (6 bases). The V gene lost 1 base and the J gene lost 1 base, with 6 bases spanning the gap. The CDR3 length is 14 residues. Germline CDR1 reads NSQYPW; CDR2 reads LRSPGD (reference sequence). CDR3 protein: CTCSAGQGAETLYF. CDR3 DNA, as far as it was read: TGCACCTGCAGTGCAGGACAGGGTGCAGAA.

This clone was counted a few times. The listed genes are named as in mouse. The read ends 3 residues before the CDR3 terminus; that terminus is restored from the germline J gene. The genes are TRBV5 and TRBJ1-6; 9 bases line up with TRBD1. TRBJ1-6 is reported as an ORF; its role is uncertain. V lost 4 bases, J lost 4 bases, and 2 bases stayed unmatched. Germline CDR1 and CDR2: LGHNA and YNLKQL (reference sequence). The CDR3 consists of 15 residues. The CDR3 reads CASSPGTGYNSPLYF. The covered CDR3 bases are TGTGCCAGCAGCCCCGGGACAGGGTATAATTCGCCC.

This clone was seen at least ten times. Here the gene names and germline are mouse. The CDR3 end lies 4 residues beyond the end of the read and is filled in from the germline J gene. The J gene is TRBJ2-5, the V gene TRBV13-2, with 10 positions matching TRBD2. This CDR3 spans 14 amino acids. Germline CDR1 is NNHNN and CDR2 is SYGAGS (reference sequence). CDR3 in amino acids: CASGDWGGADTQYF. CDR3 bases read: TGTGCCAGCGGTGACTGGGGGGGCGCGGAC.

This clone appeared many times. Mouse germline and gene names are used. The read ends 4 residues early relative to the CDR3; the germline J gene fills the gap. The chain employs TRBV1 and TRBJ1-2, with 7 nucleotides matching TRBD1. After removal of 0 bases from V and 0 bases from J, the junction contained 1 base not matched to a gene. Germline assignment: CDR1 NSQYPW and CDR2 LRSPGD (reference sequence). The CDR3 sequence is 15 residues long. The CDR3 loop is CTCSADQGANSDYTF. CDR3 DNA (partial): TGCACCTGCAGTGCAGATCAGGGGGCAAACTCC.

This clone is labeled as medium-sized (0.01 to 0.1%). Here the gene names and germline are mouse. The read finishes 4 residues shy of the CDR3 end, and the germline J gene is used to complete it. V gene TRBV1 combines with J gene TRBJ2-3, with D possibly TRBD2 on 6 matching bases. CDR3 length: 15 residues. The V gene lost 0 bases and the J gene lost 1 base, with 8 bases spanning the gap. The germline gives CDR1 NSQYPW, CDR2 LRSPGD (reference sequence). CDR3 region: CTCSADAGGAETLYF. The sequenced part of the CDR3 DNA is TGCACCTGCAGTGCAGACGCTGGGGGTGCAGAA. The full variable domain, with the rest looked up from reference TRBV1 and TRBJ2-3, is VTLLEQNPRWRLVPRGQAVNLRCILKNSQYPWMSWYQQDLQKQLQWLFTLRSPGDKEVKSLPGADYLATRVTDTELRLQVANMSQGRTLYCTCSADAGGAETLYFGSGTRLTVL.

This clone was observed a few times. The genes and germline here are from mouse. The CDR3 is cut off 4 residues early in the read; its end comes from the germline J gene. The chain combines TRBV31 with TRBJ1-1; a possible D gene is TRBD1 (6 bases). The CDR3 has 15 residues. Looked up from germline, CDR1 is GKSSPN and CDR2 is SITVG. Trimming took 0 bases from V and 0 from J, leaving 11 bases between them. The CDR3 protein is CAWSLGGGANTEVFF. The covered CDR3 bases are TGTGCCTGGAGTCTAGGGGGGGGTGCAAACACA.

With regard to this clone: The gene names given are mouse names. The CDR3 end falls 4 residues outside the read, so it is completed with the germline J gene. The rearrangement uses TRBV1 and TRBJ2-1, with TRBD2 matching over 12 bases. Germline CDR1 NSQYPW, CDR2 LRSPGD (reference sequence). With V trimmed by 6 bases and J by 3 bases, 0 bases remained unmatched. The CDR3 has 14 amino acids. The CDR3 bases that were read are TGCACCTGCAGGACTGGGGGGGCCTATGCT. Translating gives CTCRTGGAYA. The full CDR3 protein is CTCRTGGAYAEQFF.

This clone was recorded a few times. Gene names are mouse gene names. The read terminates 4 residues before the CDR3 end, so the remaining end is supplied by the germline J gene. This rearrangement joins TRBV13-2 to TRBJ2-5, with 8 bases that match TRBD1. The CDR3 runs 15 residues. Germline V gives CDR1 NNHNN, CDR2 SYGAGS (reference sequence). CDR3 residues: CASGDEWTGKDTQYF. The covered CDR3 bases are TGTGCCAGCGGTGATGAATGGACAGGGAAAGAC.

In its sample, this clone was seen many times. Gene names and germline refer to mouse. The CDR3 end lies 4 residues beyond the end of the read and is filled in from the germline J gene. V is TRBV13-3 and J is TRBJ2-1; 8 nucleotides align to TRBD1. Germline loops: CDR1 NNHDY, CDR2 SYVADS. The CDR3 has 13 residues. CDR3 bases read: TGTGCCAGCAGGCAGGGGGCGCGAGCT. Protein product: CASRQGARA. The whole CDR3 protein is CASRQGARAEQFF.

As for this clone: Genes and germline are mouse. The observed sequence ends 3 residues before the CDR3 terminus, with the missing tail filled in from the germline J gene. This rearrangement joins TRBV19 to TRBJ1-6; 7 positions match TRBD1. TRBJ1-6 is an ORF, with its function uncertain. Germline assignment: CDR1 FNHDT and CDR2 SITEND (reference sequence). The CDR3 covers 14 residues. J gave up 3 bases and V 5 bases, and 2 bases lay outside the gene matches. The DNA read from the CDR3 is TGTGCCAGCAGCCGGGACAGCTATAATTCGCCC. Amino acid sequence: CASSRDSYNSP. In full, the CDR3 reads CASSRDSYNSPLYF.

This clone has only a few counts. The gene symbols are mouse symbols. The read ends 4 residues shy of where the CDR3 ends; the end is completed using the germline J gene. Within the sample, other DNA sequences also encode this same CDR3. The chain joins TRBV19 to TRBJ1-2, with D perhaps matching TRBD1 (6 bases). This CDR3 has 14 residues. V gave up 4 bases and J gave up 0 bases, with 10 bases separating them. CDR1 is FNHDT and CDR2 is SITEND in the germline V gene (reference sequence). This chain's CDR3 is CASSRDNANSDYTF. CDR3 bases read: TGTGCCAGCAGTCGGGACAATGCAAACTCC.

Of note for this clone: Gene names follow the mouse nomenclature. The sequence runs out 4 residues before the end of the CDR3; the remainder is reconstructed from the germline J gene. The same CDR3 arises from other DNA sequences in this sample as well. The chain recombines TRBV19 with TRBJ1-2; a weak D match, TRBD1 (5 bases). V was pared by 4 bases and J by 0 bases, with 10 bases between. Germline V gives CDR1 FNHDT, CDR2 SITEND (reference sequence). The CDR3 consists of 14 residues. CDR3 region: CASSRDSANSDYTF. Incomplete CDR3 DNA: TGTGCCAGCAGTCGAGACAGTGCAAACTCC.

About this clone: Genes and germline come from the mouse. Read coverage stops 4 residues before the CDR3 terminus; the germline J gene supplies the remainder. The rearrangement uses TRBV31 and TRBJ2-3; D is perhaps TRBD1 or TRBD2 (5 bases each). Germline V lookup: CDR1 GKSSPN, CDR2 SITVG. The length of the CDR3 is 13 residues. V was pared by 0 bases and J by 1 base, with 5 bases between. The CDR3 region is CAWSLGGAETLYF. Incomplete CDR3 DNA: TGTGCCTGGAGTCTGGGGGGTGCAGAA.

With respect to this clone: A read error is likely here: a far larger clone is one base away. The gene names here belong to mouse. The CDR3 extends 4 residues past the end of the read, so its final part is completed from the germline J gene. The sample has other DNA sequences that encode this CDR3 too. The chain joins TRBV1 to TRBJ2-1, with D possibly matching TRBD1 (6 bases). This CDR3 spans 17 amino acids. Germline assignment: CDR1 NSQYPW and CDR2 LRSPGD (reference sequence). Partial CDR3 DNA: TGCACCTGTAGTGCAGATTCCAGGGGCGTTAACTATGCT. As protein: CTCSADSRGVNYA. The full CDR3 sequence reads CTCSADSRGVNYAEQFF.

By frequency in the sample, this clone is medium-sized. Gene names are the mouse ones. The read terminates 4 residues before the CDR3 end, so the remaining end is supplied by the germline J gene. This chain joins TRBV3 and TRBJ2-3; TRBD1 agrees at 8 bases. The CDR3 runs 14 residues. The V gene end was trimmed by 3 bases and the J gene end by 1 base; junction bases not matched to a gene: 0. Germline V gene sequence: CDR1 SNHLY, CDR2 FYNGKV (reference sequence). The sequenced CDR3 bases are TGTGCCAGCAGCTTGGACAGGGGTGCAGAA. Protein: CASSLDRGAE. The complete CDR3 sequence is CASSLDRGAETLYF.

This clone came up many times. Gene names and germline refer to mouse. Coverage ceases 4 residues before the CDR3 finishes, and the germline J gene fills in the end. V is TRBV16 and J is TRBJ2-7, with D possibly matching TRBD1 (6 bases). CDR1 and CDR2 (germline): SGHSA, FRNQAP. The CDR3 length is 13 residues. Incomplete CDR3 DNA: TGTGCAAGCAGCATCCCGGGACAATAT. Translated: CASSIPGQY. The CDR3 in its entirety is CASSIPGQYEQYF.

This clone came up many times. Genes here carry mouse names. The read ends 4 residues early relative to the CDR3; the germline J gene fills the gap. The rearrangement links TRBV13-2 to TRBJ2-7, with 11 bases aligning to TRBD2. The CDR3 spans 14 residues. Per the germline V gene, CDR1 is NNHNN and CDR2 is SYGAGS (reference sequence). The CDR3 protein is CASGPGTGGYEQYF. The part of the CDR3 DNA that was read is TGTGCCAGCGGTCCCGGGACTGGGGGTTAT.

Many counts were recorded for this clone. Gene names follow the mouse nomenclature. The read halts 3 residues ahead of the CDR3 end, with the missing end drawn from the germline J gene. J is TRBJ1-6 and V is TRBV5; D perhaps matches TRBD1 (5 bases). TRBJ1-6 is sorted into the ORF group, with uncertain function. There are 16 residues in the CDR3. Trimming pared 0 bases from V and 5 bases from J, leaving 11 bases between. Looked up from germline, CDR1 is LGHNA and CDR2 is YNLKQL (reference sequence). CDR3 sequence reads: CASSQDRGVHNSPLYF. The covered CDR3 bases are TGTGCCAGCAGCCAAGATCGGGGGGTCCATAATTCGCCC.